Sequencing of this T cell receptor beta chain was carried out in a study of blood T cells in healthy people across ages (dated by TCRdb to between 2014 and 2016). Regarding the study in general: In model experiments, template switching captured about one uniquely barcoded TCR beta cDNA molecule for every two T cells. Four age groups were formed from the donors: young (average approximately 15 years), middle-aged (approximately 42), aged (62) and long-lived (about 75). Two additional independent replicas of 1 million unique cDNA reads from the same blood draw were analyzed for two donors (one aged 18 to 29 and one aged 80 or older). To avoid experimental bias, donors of different ages were randomly spread across the sequencing lanes. Using deep sequencing normalized with unique cDNA molecular identifiers, the study measured how TCR beta repertoire diversity changes with age. On the study overall, not on this receptor specifically: Because donor CMV infection status was unknown, age-related changes in expanded clonotypes were potentially confounded. Because profiling used bulk unsorted PBMCs, naive and antigen-experienced compartments could not be compared conclusively. The percentage of naive T cells measured by flow cytometry correlated strongly with observed TCR beta diversity. Estimates of total diversity based on one million sequenced T cells were considered lower bounds and underestimates. Compared with the aged group, the long-lived group had more naive CD4+ T cells, fewer expanded clones and increased TCR diversity, a pattern suggesting age selection. Observed TCR beta diversity per million T cells fell roughly linearly with age, and a significant reduction was already apparent by age roughly 40.

The donors were under 40 Caucasian individuals from Russia, aged roughly 6 to 100 years, who were systemically healthy. About 9.6 milliliters of peripheral blood were collected from each donor into EDTA-treated Vacutainer tubes. Ficoll-Paque density-gradient centrifugation was used to isolate PBMCs, with at least 6.5 million per sample. Trizol reagent was used to extract total RNA from PBMCs, with at least 5 micrograms per sample. For every donor, flow cytometry on a PBMC aliquot measured the percentage of naive CD45RAhigh/CD27high T cells. Library method: 5' RACE. The listed sequencing device is Illumina HiSeq 2500. A second PCR of roughly 7 to 11 cycles was performed with a sample-barcoded 5' primer and a J-beta primer mix. A unique molecular identifier was introduced onto each TCR beta cDNA molecule by a template-switch 5' adaptor carrying 12 random nucleotides. Each sample yielded at least 2.5 million CDR3-containing paired-end reads. First-strand cDNA was synthesized from all RNA with the Mint cDNA synthesis kit, primed by a TRBC-specific oligonucleotide. Following uracil-DNA glycosylase treatment, a first 18-cycle PCR with universal primers M1SS and BC2_uni_R was performed on all cDNA. The published analysis was carried out like this. For normalization, 1 million high-quality reads, each with a distinct molecular identifier, were randomly selected from each sample. Reads sharing molecular identifiers were discarded rather than binned into consensus sequences. MiTCR, with a Q25 quality threshold and the strictest error-elimination algorithm, was used for CDR3 identification, clonotype clustering and error correction. A nonparametric unseen species model using Euler transformation provided a lower-bound estimate of total TCR beta diversity. TCRdb handled the public reads itself, with Q25 trimming in fastp and clone calling in MiXCR, and kept productive beta chains. Each record represents a unique CDR3 protein, reported with the most common genes and DNA among its rows. The V and J calls and clone size come from TCRdb's table, not from the authors' own analysis. A total of around 1.7 million distinct CDR3 sequences appear in this sample, over 25% of them only once. The ten largest clones take up about 7.7% of the sample.

This clonotype was observed a handful of times. Its antigen is still unknown. No clone much larger than this one lies a single base away; base qualities are absent. V is pared back by 5 bases and J by 5 bases, with 19 bases lying between the germline termini. Sequences MDHEN (CDR1) and SYDVKM (CDR2) are obtained from the germline V gene. The CDR3 has 15 amino acids, counting the end cysteine and phenylalanine. Just CDR3 DNA is preserved here, 45 bases in frame from base 1. The rearrangement joined TRBV28 to TRBJ2-7; TRBD1 is a weak D gene call, 5 bases matching. The TCR sequence derives from a woman aged 25-40 years in good health. The sample comprised blood. The CDR3 region has the sequence CASSPLGQGSHEQYF. At the DNA level, the sequence is TGTGCCAGCAGTCCCCTAGGGCAGGGAAGCCACGAGCAGTACTTC.